The sequence of this TCR beta chain was determined in a study of T cells in Graves' hyperthyroidism and ophthalmopathy. Background on the study: Before any treatment, at initial diagnosis, peripheral blood was collected.

TCR beta CDR3 sequences were amplified from RNA transcripts. Primed by the HTBI set, a first-round RT-PCR was run on the TCR CDR3. Via MiXCR, TCRdb re-called the multiplex PCR reads, giving one row per CDR3 protein. The sample holds around 760,000 distinct CDR3 sequences; 30% to 40% are singletons and the top ten take around 30%. The clonotype originates from a woman between 35 and 50 years old with Graves' hyperthyroidism. Sequenced sample: blood.

CDR3 amino acids: CASSPTTPGPQHF. CDR3 in DNA: TGTGCCAGCAGCCCGACTACCCCGGGGCCCCAGCATTTT. This rearrangement joins TRBV9 to TRBJ1-5; unclear D gene. Trimming cost V 4 bases and J 9 bases, with 14 bases left between them. The CDR3 covers 13 residues. The germline V gene has CDR1 SGDLS and CDR2 YYNGEE.